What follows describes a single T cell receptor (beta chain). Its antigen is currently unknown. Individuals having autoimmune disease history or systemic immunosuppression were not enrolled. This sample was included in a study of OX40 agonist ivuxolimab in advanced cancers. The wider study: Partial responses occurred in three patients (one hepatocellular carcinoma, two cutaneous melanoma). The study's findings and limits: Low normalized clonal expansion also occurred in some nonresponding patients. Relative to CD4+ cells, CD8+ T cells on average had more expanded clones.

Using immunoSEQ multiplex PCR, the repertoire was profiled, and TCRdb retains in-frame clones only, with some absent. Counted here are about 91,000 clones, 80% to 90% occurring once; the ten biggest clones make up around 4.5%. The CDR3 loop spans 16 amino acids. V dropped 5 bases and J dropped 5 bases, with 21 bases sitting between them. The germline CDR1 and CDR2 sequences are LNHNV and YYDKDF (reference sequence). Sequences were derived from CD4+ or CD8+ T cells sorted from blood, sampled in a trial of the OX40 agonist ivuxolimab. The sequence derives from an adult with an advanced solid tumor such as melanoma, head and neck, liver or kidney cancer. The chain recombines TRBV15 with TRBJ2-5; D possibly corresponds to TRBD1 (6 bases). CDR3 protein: CATSPGGQGRGETQYF. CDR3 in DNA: TGTGCCACCAGCCCTGGCGGGCAGGGGCGAGGGGAGACCCAGTACTTC. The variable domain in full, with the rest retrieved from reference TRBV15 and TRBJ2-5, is DAMVIQNPRYQVTQFGKPVTLSCSQTLNHNVMYWYQQKSSQAPKLLFHYYDKDFNNEADTPDNFQSRRPNTSFCFLDIRSPGLGDTAMYLCATSPGGQGRGETQYFGPGTRLLVL.